A selection of T cell receptor beta chains follows, all from one sample in a study of T cells in Graves' hyperthyroidism and ophthalmopathy. TCRdb re-analysed the multiplex PCR reads in MiXCR, keeping a single row per CDR3 protein. The data hold a few hundred thousand distinct CDR3 sequences, with more than 13% observed a single time. Sequencing was performed on blood. The receptors were gathered from a woman aged 30 to 39 with Graves' hyperthyroidism. Each CDR3 is given with its conserved first and last residue. The D gene is left open where the match is weak. Where a row states a size, it is once, few, many or the class of an expanded clone; other rows omit it.

D gene,clone size,CDR3 length,V gene,J gene,CDR3 protein,CDR3 DNA
NA,NA,12,TRBV20-1,TRBJ2-3,CSASIPTDTQYF,TGCAGTGCGAGCATACCCACAGATACGCAGTATTTT
NA,many,13,TRBV18,TRBJ1-1,CASSPQENTEAFF,TGTGCCAGCTCACCACAAGAGAACACTGAAGCTTTCTTT
TRBD2,NA,17,TRBV19,TRBJ2-1,CASSSPREASGLNEQFF,TGTGCCAGTAGTTCTCCCCGGGAGGCTAGCGGACTCAATGAGCAGTTCTTC
NA,many,14,TRBV11-2,TRBJ2-1,CASSLLGSYNEQFF,TGTGCCAGCAGCTTACTGGGATCCTACAATGAGCAGTTCTTC
TRBD2,NA,14,TRBV11-2,TRBJ2-1,CASSFTSGIREQFF,TGTGCCAGCAGCTTTACTAGCGGGATAAGGGAGCAGTTCTTC
NA,many,14,TRBV30,TRBJ1-1,CAWSSGTGVTEAFF,TGTGCCTGGAGTAGTGGGACCGGGGTCACTGAAGCTTTCTTT
TRBD2,NA,14,TRBV20-1,TRBJ2-2,CSASAGGPSGELFF,TGCAGTGCTTCAGCGGGAGGGCCCTCTGGGGAGCTGTTTTTT
TRBD2,NA,15,TRBV20-1,TRBJ2-1,CSARGLAGGMYEQFF,TGCAGTGCAAGAGGACTAGCGGGAGGGATGTATGAGCAGTTCTTC
NA,NA,16,TRBV4-2,TRBJ2-1,CASSQERGASYNEQFF,TGTGCCAGCAGCCAAGAGCGGGGAGCTTCCTACAATGAGCAGTTCTTC
NA,few,16,TRBV25-1,TRBJ2-3,CASSNRGRTSTDTQYF,TGTGCCAGCAGTAACCGGGGCAGGACTAGCACAGATACGCAGTATTTT
NA,few,15,TRBV5-1,TRBJ2-3,CASTARGPYTDTQYF,TGCGCCAGCACCGCTCGGGGGCCCTACACAGATACGCAGTATTTT
NA,many,13,TRBV18,TRBJ1-1,CASSTGMNTEAFF,TGTGCCAGCTCAACTGGAATGAACACTGAAGCTTTCTTT
TRBD2,many,15,TRBV28,TRBJ2-7,CASSSSSGKAYEQYF,TGTGCCAGCAGTTCATCTAGCGGGAAAGCCTACGAGCAGTACTTC
NA,NA,14,TRBV7-3,TRBJ2-3,CASSPTSGYNTQYF,TGTGCCAGCAGTCCTACCAGTGGGTATAATACGCAGTATTTT
TRBD1,NA,18,TRBV27,TRBJ2-2,CASSLSAIGQGGTGELFF,TGTGCCAGCAGTTTATCAGCTATCGGACAGGGGGGGACCGGGGAGCTGTTTTTT
NA,many,14,TRBV12-3/TRBV12-4,TRBJ2-1,CASSLDRPYNEQFF,TGTGCCAGCAGCTTAGACCGTCCCTACAATGAGCAGTTCTTC
NA,NA,14,TRBV7-8,TRBJ2-3,CASSFLAPTDTQYF,TGTGCCAGCAGCTTTCTAGCGCCCACAGATACGCAGTATTTT
NA,NA,12,TRBV6-2/TRBV6-3,TRBJ1-2,CASRGHNYGYTF,TGTGCCAGCAGGGGTCACAACTATGGCTACACCTTC
NA,NA,13,TRBV24-1,TRBJ2-3,CATSDRDGNTQYF,TGTGCCACCAGTGACCGAGACGGGAATACGCAGTATTTT
NA,once,15,TRBV4-1,TRBJ2-1,CASSQGETTRNEQFF,TGCGCCAGCAGCCAAGGGGAGACTACACGAAATGAGCAGTTCTTC
NA,many,13,TRBV28,TRBJ2-7,CASTDSSSYEQYF,TGTGCCAGCACCGACAGTAGCTCCTACGAGCAGTACTTC
TRBD1,few,15,TRBV20-1,TRBJ1-5,CSAAGGQGSNQPQHF,TGCAGTGCCGCCGGGGGACAGGGAAGCAATCAGCCCCAGCATTTT
TRBD1,many,16,TRBV7-8,TRBJ1-4,CASSKGTGQGNEKLFF,TGTGCCAGCAGCAAGGGGACGGGACAGGGGAATGAAAAACTGTTTTTT
TRBD2,many,15,TRBV5-5,TRBJ2-5,CASSLRLAGEETQYF,TGTGCCAGCAGCCTGAGACTAGCGGGAGAAGAGACCCAGTACTTC
TRBD2,few,15,TRBV6-2/TRBV6-3,TRBJ2-1,CASRVRLADDNEQFF,TGTGCCAGCAGAGTGAGACTAGCGGACGACAATGAGCAGTTCTTC
TRBD1,many,16,TRBV19,TRBJ1-1,CASKIPGTGKNTEAFF,TGTGCCAGTAAAATCCCGGGGACAGGGAAGAACACTGAAGCTTTCTTT
NA,few,15,TRBV9,TRBJ1-1,CASSVGPQGTTEAFF,TGTGCCAGCAGCGTAGGTCCCCAAGGGACCACTGAAGCTTTCTTT
TRBD2,many,16,TRBV7-9,TRBJ2-6,CASSVSGGAGANVLTF,TGTGCCAGCAGCGTAAGCGGGGGAGCTGGGGCCAACGTCCTGACTTTC
TRBD2,few,14,TRBV11-2,TRBJ2-7,CASRGGLAAYEQYF,TGTGCCAGCAGGGGGGGACTAGCGGCCTACGAGCAGTACTTC
NA,many,14,TRBV7-2,TRBJ1-1,CASSLAADNTEAFF,TGTGCCAGCAGCTTAGCAGCGGATAACACTGAAGCTTTCTTT
NA,many,13,TRBV20-1,TRBJ2-7,CSAPGPPLYEQYF,TGCAGTGCTCCGGGACCTCCACTCTACGAGCAGTACTTC
NA,few,14,TRBV28,TRBJ1-2,CASSRPGTGYGYTF,TGTGCCAGCAGTCGTCCGGGTACGGGCTATGGCTACACCTTC
NA,many,13,TRBV13,TRBJ2-7,CASSPQHTYEQYF,TGTGCCAGCAGCCCGCAACACACCTACGAGCAGTACTTC
TRBD1,few,15,TRBV6-1,TRBJ2-2,CASTRQGWGTGELFF,TGTGCCAGCACCCGACAGGGTTGGGGCACCGGGGAGCTGTTTTTT
NA,NA,13,TRBV18,TRBJ2-1,CASSPRGWNEQFF,TGTGCCAGCTCACCACGGGGCTGGAATGAGCAGTTCTTC
NA,NA,17,TRBV7-6,TRBJ2-7,CASSSDRSGTFSYEQYF,TGTGCCAGCAGCTCCGACAGGTCCGGAACTTTCTCCTACGAGCAGTACTTC
NA,few,14,TRBV5-1,TRBJ2-5,CASSLEWAEETQYF,TGCGCCAGCAGCTTGGAATGGGCAGAAGAGACCCAGTACTTC
NA,many,12,TRBV30,TRBJ1-3,CAWMDSGNTIYF,TGTGCCTGGATGGACTCTGGAAACACCATATATTTT
NA,many,14,TRBV5-1,TRBJ2-7,CASSPGDRTYEQYF,TGCGCCAGCAGCCCGGGGGACAGAACCTACGAGCAGTACTTC
NA,many,15,TRBV6-1,TRBJ2-1,CASRDLGGLINEQFF,TGTGCCAGCAGGGACCTAGGAGGTTTAATAAATGAGCAGTTCTTC
TRBD2,many,17,TRBV5-1,TRBJ2-2,CASSLTLAGVYTGELFF,TGCGCCAGCAGCTTGACACTAGCGGGAGTATACACCGGGGAGCTGTTTTTT
TRBD1,many,15,TRBV28,TRBJ1-2,CASSLTDRVYYGYTF,TGTGCCAGCAGTCTAACGGACAGGGTTTACTATGGCTACACCTTC
NA,few,13,TRBV20-1,TRBJ2-2,CSAGTGNAGELFF,TGCAGTGCTGGTACAGGGAACGCCGGGGAGCTGTTTTTT
NA,NA,14,TRBV6-2/TRBV6-3,TRBJ1-1,CASRDRQENTEAFF,TGTGCCAGCAGGGACCGACAGGAGAACACTGAAGCTTTCTTT
NA,NA,15,TRBV9,TRBJ2-5,CASSVGTVGQETQYF,TGTGCCAGCAGCGTAGGTACAGTGGGGCAAGAGACCCAGTACTTC
NA,NA,14,TRBV2,TRBJ2-7,CASSADTGSYEQYF,TGTGCCAGCAGCGCCGATACGGGCTCCTACGAGCAGTACTTC
NA,many,16,TRBV30,TRBJ2-3,CAWSPPGLIPTDTQYF,TGTGCCTGGAGCCCACCGGGCCTCATCCCCACAGATACGCAGTATTTT
NA,many,14,TRBV5-1,TRBJ1-2,CASSSQGSNYGYTF,TGCGCCAGCAGCTCACAGGGCTCCAACTATGGCTACACCTTC
TRBD2,NA,14,TRBV2,TRBJ2-7,CASGVSGGSYEQYF,TGTGCCAGCGGGGTATCGGGGGGCTCCTACGAGCAGTACTTC
NA,many,12,TRBV7-2,TRBJ2-7,CASSLTDYEQYF,TGTGCCAGCAGCTTAACCGACTACGAGCAGTACTTC
TRBD1,few,15,TRBV6-1,TRBJ2-7,CASSPAGTGILGQYF,TGTGCCAGCAGTCCAGCCGGGACAGGCATCCTTGGGCAGTACTTC
TRBD1,many,15,TRBV12-3/TRBV12-4,TRBJ2-2,CASSFRDRGAGELFF,TGTGCCAGCAGTTTCCGGGACAGGGGGGCCGGGGAGCTGTTTTTT
TRBD1,NA,14,TRBV2,TRBJ1-6,CASIGTGSGSPLHF,TGTGCCAGCATCGGGACAGGGAGTGGATCACCCCTCCACTTT
NA,many,14,TRBV4-2,TRBJ2-7,CASRSRGDSYEQYF,TGTGCCAGCAGGTCCCGCGGAGACTCCTACGAGCAGTACTTC